This TCR beta chain was recorded in a study of blood T cells in healthy people across ages. Study-wide context: For every two T cells, template switching captured about one barcoded beta molecule.

The authors ran a second PCR of 7 to 11 cycles using a sample-barcoded 5' primer and a J-beta primer mix. MiXCR, run by TCRdb on the 5' RACE reads, gives a single entry per CDR3 protein. The table lists around 800,000 distinct CDR3 sequences, roughly 25% of them singletons. V lost 2 bases, J lost 1 base, and 8 bases stayed unmatched. Germline V gives CDR1 SQVTM, CDR2 ANQGSEA. This CDR3 has 16 residues. The data were also submitted as part of a second study, on T cells of mothers and their children. This second study says: Similar thymic selection effects on TCR recombination output appear in pairs, both related and unrelated. The analysis detected no persistent microchimeric T cell clones.

The origin of this receptor is a boy aged 5-17 years in good health. The material sequenced was blood. This sequence joins TRBV29-1 and TRBJ2-3; 8 bases are a match to TRBD2. This CDR3 is CSVENQTSVGTDTQYF. CDR3 coding DNA: TGCAGCGTTGAAAACCAGACTAGCGTGGGCACAGATACGCAGTATTTT.